The 8 T cell receptor beta chains in this list originate from one sample, sequenced in a study of post-analysis software for immune sequencing data. These receptors' targets are unknown. Unique molecular identifiers were present in the TCR beta cDNA libraries. Using its own MiXCR run on the PCR reads, TCRdb lists one record per CDR3 protein. The sample has 650,000 to 850,000 distinct CDR3 sequences, more than 45% seen once; the top ten hold 4.9%. Study outcomes and limitations: Comparison of patients with controls showed about 5 TRBV segments more frequent in patients, TRBV5-6, TRBV5-1 and TRBV20-1 among them.

What was sequenced was blood. Every receptor here comes from a girl between 10 and 17 years old with multiple sclerosis.

This clonotype was counted at least ten times. One end of the junction is discordant with germline, which a read error may explain. The CDR3 DNA reads TGCGCCAGCAGCCAGGGACTAGCGGGACCCTACGAGCAGTACTTC. Residues: CASSQGLAGPYEQYF. J is TRBJ2-7 and V is TRBV14, with 13 bases fitting TRBD2. CDR1 SGHDN and CDR2 FVKESK come from the germline V gene. The CDR3 runs to 15 residues.

This rearrangement joins TRBV19 to TRBJ2-5, with D perhaps TRBD2 (6 bases). Germline V gene sequence: CDR1 LNHDA, CDR2 SQIVND (reference sequence). V lost 8 bases and J lost 2, with 18 bases in between. CDR3 size: 15 residues. Written as DNA, the CDR3 is TGTGCCAGTGTCACCAGTAGCGGCCCACAAGAGACCCAGTACTTC. Translation gives CASVTSSGPQETQYF.

This rearrangement joins TRBV11-2 to TRBJ2-1; D not resolved. V lost 6 bases and J lost 4, with 16 bases in between. CDR1 SGHAT and CDR2 FQNNGV come from the germline V gene. This CDR3 is 15 amino acids long. The CDR3 is CASRAHRTAYNEQFF. Written as DNA, the CDR3 is TGTGCCAGCAGGGCCCACCGGACGGCGTACAATGAGCAGTTCTTC.

This clonotype was seen only a few times. The rearrangement joins TRBV6-2 or TRBV6-3 to TRBJ2-1; 7 nucleotides match TRBD2. The germline CDR1 and CDR2 sequences are MNHEY and SVGEGT. J lost 10 bases, V lost 6 bases, and 3 bases had no gene match. The CDR3 length is 11 residues. In DNA form, the CDR3 reads TGTGCCAGCAGCACCGGGGGGGAGCAGTTCTTC. This translates into CASSTGGEQFF.

Written as DNA, the CDR3 is TGCGCCAGCAGCTTGGATCAACGTACGCAGTATTTT. Protein sequence: CASSLDQRTQYF. The chain uses TRBV5-1 and TRBJ2-3; D is unresolved. CDR1 SGHRS and CDR2 YFSETQ come from the germline V gene. The CDR3 is 12 residues long. With 0 bases removed from V and 8 bases from J, the gap between germline ends came to 7 bases.

The chain employs TRBV29-1 and TRBJ2-3; no reliable D call. Germline V lookup: CDR1 SQVTM, CDR2 ANQGSEA. CDR3 length: 12 amino acids. The V end was cut by 2 bases, the J end by 9 bases, with 12 bases between. The CDR3 spells CSVERAVGTQYF. The DNA for the CDR3 is TGCAGCGTTGAAAGGGCGGTAGGCACGCAGTATTTT.

The V call is TRBV28, the J call TRBJ2-6; possible D gene TRBD1, 5 bases. There are 17 residues in the CDR3. Germline CDR1 MDHEN, CDR2 SYDVKM. V lost 5 bases, J lost 0 bases, and 14 bases lay in between. The DNA for the CDR3 is TGTGCCAGCAGTGTGACAGTTCTGAACTCTGGGGCCAACGTCCTGACTTTC. It translates to CASSVTVLNSGANVLTF.

In this sample, this clonotype turned up a few times. V is TRBV6-5 and J is TRBJ2-5, with D unclear. The CDR3 spans 11 residues. V lost 4 bases to trimming and J lost 6 bases, with 6 bases between them. Germline loops: CDR1 MNHEY, CDR2 SVGAGI. CDR3 loop: CASSSPQTQYF. The CDR3 nucleotides are TGTGCCAGCAGTTCCCCCCAGACCCAGTACTTC.